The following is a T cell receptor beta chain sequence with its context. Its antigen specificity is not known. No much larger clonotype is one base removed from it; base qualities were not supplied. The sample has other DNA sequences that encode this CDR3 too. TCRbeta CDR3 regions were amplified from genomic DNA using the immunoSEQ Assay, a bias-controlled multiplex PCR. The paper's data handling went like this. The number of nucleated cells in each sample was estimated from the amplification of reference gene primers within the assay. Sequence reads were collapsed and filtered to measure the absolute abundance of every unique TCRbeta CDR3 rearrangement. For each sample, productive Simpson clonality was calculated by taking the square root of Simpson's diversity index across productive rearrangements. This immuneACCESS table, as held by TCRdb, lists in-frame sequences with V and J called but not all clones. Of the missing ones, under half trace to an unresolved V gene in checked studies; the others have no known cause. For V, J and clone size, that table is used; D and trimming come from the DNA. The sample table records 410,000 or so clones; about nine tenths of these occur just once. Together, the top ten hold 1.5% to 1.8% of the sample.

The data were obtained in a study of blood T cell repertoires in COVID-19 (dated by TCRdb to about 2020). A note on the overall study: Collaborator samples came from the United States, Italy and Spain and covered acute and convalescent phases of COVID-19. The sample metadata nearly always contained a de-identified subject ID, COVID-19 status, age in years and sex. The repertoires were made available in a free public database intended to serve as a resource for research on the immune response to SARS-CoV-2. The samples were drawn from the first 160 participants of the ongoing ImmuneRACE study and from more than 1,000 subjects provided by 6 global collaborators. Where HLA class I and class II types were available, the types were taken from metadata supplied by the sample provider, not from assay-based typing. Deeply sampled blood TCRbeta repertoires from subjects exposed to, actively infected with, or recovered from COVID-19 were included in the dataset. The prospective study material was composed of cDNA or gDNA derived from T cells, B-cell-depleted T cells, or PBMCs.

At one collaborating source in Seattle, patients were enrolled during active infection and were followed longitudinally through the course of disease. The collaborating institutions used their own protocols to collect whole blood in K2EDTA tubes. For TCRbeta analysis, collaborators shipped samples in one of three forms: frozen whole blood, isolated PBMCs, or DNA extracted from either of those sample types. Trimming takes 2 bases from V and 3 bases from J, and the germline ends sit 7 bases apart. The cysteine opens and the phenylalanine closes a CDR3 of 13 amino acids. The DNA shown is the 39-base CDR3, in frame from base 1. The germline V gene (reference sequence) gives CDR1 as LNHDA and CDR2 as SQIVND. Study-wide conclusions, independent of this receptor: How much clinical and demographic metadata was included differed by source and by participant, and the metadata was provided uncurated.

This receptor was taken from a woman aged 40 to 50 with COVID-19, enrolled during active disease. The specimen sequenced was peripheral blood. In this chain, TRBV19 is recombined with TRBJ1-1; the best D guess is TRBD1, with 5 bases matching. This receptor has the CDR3 CASSISRDTEAFF. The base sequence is TGTGCCAGTAGTATAAGCAGGGACACTGAAGCTTTCTTT.